This TCR beta chain was obtained from a study of T-cell memory formation after mild COVID-19. In the study overall: TCR clusters showed largely donor specificity. Study observations and caveats: Day 15 to 85 contracting clones showed balanced CD4/CD8; later expanders leaned CD4+. Mainly in CM and EM were contracting CD4+ clones; CD8+ were in EMRA. What remained unconfirmed was the SARS-CoV-2 specificity of second-wave clones peaking on day 37.

This clonotype was counted between two and nine times. The antigen remains undetermined. Germline and junction disagree at one end, which may indicate a read error. TCRdb re-analysed the 5' RACE reads in MiXCR, keeping a single row per CDR3 protein. The table lists roughly 140,000 distinct CDR3 sequences, around 15% of them singletons. The source material was PBMCs or a T cell subset sorted from them (not recorded which). The receptor was derived from an adult woman who had mild COVID-19 (a few samples of this study predate the infection). Cell type and time point are not known.

The CDR3 region has the DNA TGTGCCAGCAACTTCCAAGCGGACCAACAGACCCAGTACTTC. It specifies CASNFQADQQTQYF. The J gene is TRBJ2-5, the V gene TRBV12-3 or TRBV12-4; a weak D match, TRBD2 (5 bases). The CDR3 has 14 amino acids.